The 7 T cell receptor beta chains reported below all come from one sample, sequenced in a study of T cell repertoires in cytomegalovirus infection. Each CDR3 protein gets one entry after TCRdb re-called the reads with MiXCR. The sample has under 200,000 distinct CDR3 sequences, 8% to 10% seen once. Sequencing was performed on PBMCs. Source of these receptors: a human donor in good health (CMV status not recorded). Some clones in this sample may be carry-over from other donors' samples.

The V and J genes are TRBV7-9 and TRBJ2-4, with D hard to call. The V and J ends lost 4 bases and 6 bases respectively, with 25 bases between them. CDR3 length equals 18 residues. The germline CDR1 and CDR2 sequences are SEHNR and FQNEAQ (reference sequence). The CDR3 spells CASSSAPQSVTVRNIQYF. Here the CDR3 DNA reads TGTGCCAGCAGCTCCGCGCCCCAAAGCGTGACTGTCCGAAACATTCAGTACTTC.

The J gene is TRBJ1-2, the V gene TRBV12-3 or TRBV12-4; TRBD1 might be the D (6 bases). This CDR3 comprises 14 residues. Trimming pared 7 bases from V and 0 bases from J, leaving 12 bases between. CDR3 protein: CASTTGRTNYGYTF. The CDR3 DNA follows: TGTGCCAGCACCACAGGGCGAACTAACTATGGCTACACCTTC.

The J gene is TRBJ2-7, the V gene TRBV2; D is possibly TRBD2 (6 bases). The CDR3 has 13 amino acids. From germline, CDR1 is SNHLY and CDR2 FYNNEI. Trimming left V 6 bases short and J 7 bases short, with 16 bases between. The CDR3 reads CASRAGSMGEQYF. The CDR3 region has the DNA TGTGCCAGCAGGGCGGGAAGCATGGGGGAGCAGTACTTC. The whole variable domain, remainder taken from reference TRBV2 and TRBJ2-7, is EPEVTQTPSHQVTQMGQEVILRCVPISNHLYFYWYRQILGQKVEFLVSFYNNEISEKSEIFDDQFSVERPDGSNFTLKIRSTKLEDSAMYFCASRAGSMGEQYFGPGTRLTVT.

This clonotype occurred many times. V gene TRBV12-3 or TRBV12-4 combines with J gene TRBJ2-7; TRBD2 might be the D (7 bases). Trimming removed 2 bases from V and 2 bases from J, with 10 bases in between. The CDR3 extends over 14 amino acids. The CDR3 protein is CASSLREGAYEQYF. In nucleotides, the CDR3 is TGTGCCAGCAGTTTAAGGGAGGGGGCCTACGAGCAGTACTTC.

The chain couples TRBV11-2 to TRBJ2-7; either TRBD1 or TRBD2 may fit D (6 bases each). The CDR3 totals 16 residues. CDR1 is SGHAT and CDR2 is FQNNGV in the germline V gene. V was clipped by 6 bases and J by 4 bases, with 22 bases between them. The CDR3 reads CASRPRGRRSSYEQYF. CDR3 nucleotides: TGTGCCAGCAGGCCTCGGGGGCGGAGGTCTTCGTACGAGCAGTACTTC.

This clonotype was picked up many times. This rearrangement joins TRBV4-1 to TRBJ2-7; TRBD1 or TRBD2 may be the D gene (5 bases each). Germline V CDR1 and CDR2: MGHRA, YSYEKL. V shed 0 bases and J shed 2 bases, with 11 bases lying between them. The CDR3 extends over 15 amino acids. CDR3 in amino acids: CASSQEWGPTYEQYF. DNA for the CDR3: TGCGCCAGCAGCCAAGAGTGGGGACCCACCTACGAGCAGTACTTC.

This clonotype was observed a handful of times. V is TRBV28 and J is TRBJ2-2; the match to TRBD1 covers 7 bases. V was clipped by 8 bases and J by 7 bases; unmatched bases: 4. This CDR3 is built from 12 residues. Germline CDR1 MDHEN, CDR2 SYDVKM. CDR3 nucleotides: TGTGCCAGCTGCAGGGGGAGCGGGGAGCTGTTTTTT. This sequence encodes CASCRGSGELFF.